The sequence of this TCR beta chain was determined in a study of T cell responses to AZD1222 COVID-19 vaccine (dated by TCRdb to the early 2020s). About the study as a whole: AZD1222 recipients whose second dose came at about 4 weeks and those whose second dose came at about 12 weeks were combined into one group, since spike-specific TCR depth and breadth did not differ between the two schedules. A total of about 240 trial participants underwent TCR sequencing, of whom around 200 received two doses of AZD1222 and roughly 25 received two doses of the MenACWY control vaccine. Trial participants were enrolled by age into 18-55, 56-69 and 70-plus year subgroups, with roughly 150, 30 and 60 TCR-sequenced participants respectively.

As regards this clone: Its specific antigen is unknown. The junction departs from germline at one end; a sequencing error may be responsible.

CDR1 and CDR2, looked up from the germline V gene, are SGHDN and FVKESK. Inclusive of the bounding cysteine and phenylalanine, the CDR3 is 13 residues long. The only DNA kept is the CDR3, 39 bases in frame from the first base. Read against the paper, the sample's time point label means: baseline before first vaccination. The vaccinee samples were drawn from two UK trials, COV001 and COV002, one of which was a single-blind randomized controlled phase 2/3 trial testing AZD1222 (ChAdOx1 nCoV-19) in healthy adults. Trial participant PBMC samples were collected at day 0 and day 28 after the second dose for TCRbeta chain sequencing. Points the paper makes about the study in general: The 56-69-year group was small, and its depth increase did not reach significance, likely because of low power. Participants were mostly white British and included more females than males, and it was suggested by the authors that clonal diversity may have been underestimated. The whole spike protein was spanned by vaccine-associated CD4 TCRs, and dominant responses were seen in regions 160-218 and 743-854. Nearly half of unique spike-specific TCRs reportedly recognized epitopes outside regions mutated in the B.1.351 and B.1.1.7 variants. Spike-specific TCR breadth and depth rose significantly after two AZD1222 doses compared with day 0 and with MenACWY recipients. Only five or six AZD1222 recipients were SARS-CoV-2 seropositive at baseline, limiting conclusions about previously exposed vaccinees. Because no day 14 peak-response samples were available, the repertoires could be characterized only after the peak T cell response.

The CDR3 regions of human TCRbeta chains were analyzed by immunosequencing. Regarding the original processing steps: Repertoire TCRs were matched against a reference library of SARS-CoV-2-specific TCRs generated with the MIRA antigen-specificity platform. Breadth meant the fraction of unique TCRs that were SARS-CoV-2-associated, whereas depth meant the fraction of total T cells that were SARS-CoV-2-associated. Using the MIRA data, each spike-specific TCR was assigned both to the spike region to which the TCR was reactive and to a CD4 or CD8 class. Log10-transformed breadth and depth values were compared by one-way ANOVA with Sidak's multiple comparisons tests. TCRdb's version of the immuneACCESS table is confined to in-frame rearrangements and falls short of the full clone set. An unresolved V gene accounts for under half of the shortfall where checked; the remainder is of unknown origin. D and trimming come from the DNA, and the V and J calls and clone size come from that table. This sample lists 160,000 or so clones; 90% were detected once. Of the sample, approximately 1.8% falls within the top ten clones.

The TCR originated in an adult in good health. The sequence is built from TRBV14 and TRBJ2-7, with TRBD1 as a weak D call on 5 bases. Sequenced material: peripheral blood, taken on day 0 of AZD1222 vaccination. The DNA sequence follows: TGTGCCAGCAGTCAAAGGGGTAAAGTCAGGGCAATATTC. It encodes CASSQRGKVRAIF. With all but the CDR3 taken from the reference TRBV14 and TRBJ2-7 genes, the full variable domain is: EAGVTQFPSHSVIEKGQTVTLRCDPISGHDNLYWYRRVMGKEIKFLLHFVKESKQDESGMPNNRFLAERTGGTYSTLKVQPAELEDSGVYFCASSQRGKVRAIFGPGTRLTVT.